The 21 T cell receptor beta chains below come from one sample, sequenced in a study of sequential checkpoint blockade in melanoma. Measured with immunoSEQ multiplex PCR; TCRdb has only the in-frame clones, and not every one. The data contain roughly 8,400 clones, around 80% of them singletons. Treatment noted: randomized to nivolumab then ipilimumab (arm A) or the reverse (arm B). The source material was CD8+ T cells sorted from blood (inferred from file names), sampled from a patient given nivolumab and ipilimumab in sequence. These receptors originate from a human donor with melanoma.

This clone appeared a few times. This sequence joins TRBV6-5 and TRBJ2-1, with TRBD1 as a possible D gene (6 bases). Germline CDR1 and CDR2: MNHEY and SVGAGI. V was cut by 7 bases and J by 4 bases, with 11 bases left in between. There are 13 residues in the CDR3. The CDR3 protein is CASTRTEYNEQFF. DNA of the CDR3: TGTGCCAGCACCAGGACAGAATACAATGAGCAGTTCTTC.

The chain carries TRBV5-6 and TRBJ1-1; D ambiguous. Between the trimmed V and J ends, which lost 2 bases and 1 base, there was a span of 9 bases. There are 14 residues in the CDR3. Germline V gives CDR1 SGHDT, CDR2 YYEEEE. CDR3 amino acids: CASSFRLGNTEAFF. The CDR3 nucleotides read TGTGCCAGCAGCTTCAGGCTGGGGAACACTGAAGCTTTCTTT.

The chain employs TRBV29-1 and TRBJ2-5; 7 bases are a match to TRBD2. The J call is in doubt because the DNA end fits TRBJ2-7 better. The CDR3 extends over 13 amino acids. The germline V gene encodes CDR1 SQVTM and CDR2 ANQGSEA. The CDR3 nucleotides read TGCAGCGTTGACGGCGGGAGCTCCTACGAGCAGTACTTC. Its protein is CSVDGGSSYEQYF.

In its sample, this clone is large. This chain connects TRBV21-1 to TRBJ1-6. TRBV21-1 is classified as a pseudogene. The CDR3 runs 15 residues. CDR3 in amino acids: CASSKARENNSPLHF. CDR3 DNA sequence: TGTGCCAGCAGCAAAGCGCGGGAGAATAATTCACCCCTCCACTTT.

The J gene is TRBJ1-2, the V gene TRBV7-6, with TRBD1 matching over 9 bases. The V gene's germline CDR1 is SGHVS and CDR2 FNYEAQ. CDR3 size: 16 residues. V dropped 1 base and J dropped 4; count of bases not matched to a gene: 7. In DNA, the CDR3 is TGTGCCAGCAGCTTAGGGGGGACAGGGAAGACCTATGGCTACACCTTC. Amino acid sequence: CASSLGGTGKTYGYTF.

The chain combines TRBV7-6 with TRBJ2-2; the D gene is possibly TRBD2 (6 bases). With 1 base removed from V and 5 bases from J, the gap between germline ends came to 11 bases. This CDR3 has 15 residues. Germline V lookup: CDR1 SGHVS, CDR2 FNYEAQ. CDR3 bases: TGTGCCAGCAGCTTAGTTGGAGGAGGGACCGGGGAGCTGTTTTTT. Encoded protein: CASSLVGGGTGELFF.

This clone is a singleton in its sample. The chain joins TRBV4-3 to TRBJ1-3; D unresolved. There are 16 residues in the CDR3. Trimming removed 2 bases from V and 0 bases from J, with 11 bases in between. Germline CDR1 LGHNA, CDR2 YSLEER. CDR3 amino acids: CASSQSGRDSGNTIYF. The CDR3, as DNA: TGCGCCAGCAGCCAAAGTGGCCGGGACTCTGGAAACACCATATATTTT.

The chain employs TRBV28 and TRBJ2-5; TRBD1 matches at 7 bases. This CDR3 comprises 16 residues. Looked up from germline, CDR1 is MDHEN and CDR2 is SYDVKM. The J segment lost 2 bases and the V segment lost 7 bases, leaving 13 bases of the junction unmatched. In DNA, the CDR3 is TGTGCCAGCACCCAACTCATAGGGGACAGTCAAGAGACCCAGTACTTC. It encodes CASTQLIGDSQETQYF.

Here the CDR3 reads CASSFNRANEQFF. CDR3 DNA: TGTGCCAGCAGTTTCAACAGGGCCAATGAGCAGTTCTTC. The gene calls are TRBV27 and TRBJ2-1, with D perhaps TRBD1 (6 bases). Trimming removed 3 bases at V and 6 bases at J, with 9 bases between. This CDR3 has 13 residues. The germline V gene encodes CDR1 MNHEY and CDR2 SMNVEV (reference sequence).

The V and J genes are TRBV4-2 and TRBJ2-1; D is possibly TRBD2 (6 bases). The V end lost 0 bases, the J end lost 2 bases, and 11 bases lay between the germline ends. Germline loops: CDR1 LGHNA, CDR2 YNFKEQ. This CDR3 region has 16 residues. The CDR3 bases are TGTGCCAGCAGCCAAGATACAGGCGGGGCCTACAATGAGCAGTTCTTC. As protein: CASSQDTGGAYNEQFF.

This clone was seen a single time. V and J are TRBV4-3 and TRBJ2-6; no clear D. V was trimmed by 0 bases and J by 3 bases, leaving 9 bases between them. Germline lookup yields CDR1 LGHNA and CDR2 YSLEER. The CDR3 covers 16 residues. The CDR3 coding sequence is TGCGCCAGCAGCCAAGATACGGCGGTTGGGGCCAACGTCCTGACTTTC. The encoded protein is CASSQDTAVGANVLTF.

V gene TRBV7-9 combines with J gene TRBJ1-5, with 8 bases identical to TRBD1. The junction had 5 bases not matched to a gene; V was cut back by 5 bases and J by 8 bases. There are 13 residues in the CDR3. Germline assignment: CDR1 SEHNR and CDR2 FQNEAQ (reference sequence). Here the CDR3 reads CASSPDRGKPQHF. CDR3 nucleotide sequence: TGTGCCAGCAGCCCCGACAGGGGTAAGCCCCAGCATTTT.

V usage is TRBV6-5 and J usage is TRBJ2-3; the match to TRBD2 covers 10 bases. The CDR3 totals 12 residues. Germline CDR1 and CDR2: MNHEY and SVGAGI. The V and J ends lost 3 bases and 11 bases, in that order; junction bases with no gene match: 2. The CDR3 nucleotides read TGTGCCAGCAGTTATAGCGGGGGGTGGCAGTATTTT. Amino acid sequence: CASSYSGGWQYF.

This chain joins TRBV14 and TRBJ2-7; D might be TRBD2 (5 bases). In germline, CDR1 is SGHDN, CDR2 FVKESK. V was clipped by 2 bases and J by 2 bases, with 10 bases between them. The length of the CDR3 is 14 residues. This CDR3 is CASSQRTATYEQYF. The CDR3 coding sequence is TGTGCCAGCAGCCAAAGGACTGCGACCTACGAGCAGTACTTC.

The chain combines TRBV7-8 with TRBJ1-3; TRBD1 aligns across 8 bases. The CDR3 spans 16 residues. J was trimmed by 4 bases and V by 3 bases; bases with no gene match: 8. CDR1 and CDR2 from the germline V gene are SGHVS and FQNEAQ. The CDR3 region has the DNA TGTGCCAGCAGCTTGGATCAGGGGGCGGACGGAAACACCATATATTTT. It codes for CASSLDQGADGNTIYF.

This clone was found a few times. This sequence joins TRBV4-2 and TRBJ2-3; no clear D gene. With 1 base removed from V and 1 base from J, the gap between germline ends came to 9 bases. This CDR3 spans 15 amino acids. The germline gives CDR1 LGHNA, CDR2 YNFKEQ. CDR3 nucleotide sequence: TGTGCCAGCAGCCAAGGTATAGATCGCACAGATACGCAGTATTTT. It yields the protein CASSQGIDRTDTQYF.

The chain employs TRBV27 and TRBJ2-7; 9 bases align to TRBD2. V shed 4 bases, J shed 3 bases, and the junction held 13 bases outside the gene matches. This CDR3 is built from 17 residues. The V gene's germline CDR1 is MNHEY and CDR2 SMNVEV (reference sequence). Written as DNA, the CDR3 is TGTGCCAGCAGTTATATGCCGCCGGCTAGCGGGATCTACGAGCAGTACTTC. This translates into CASSYMPPASGIYEQYF.

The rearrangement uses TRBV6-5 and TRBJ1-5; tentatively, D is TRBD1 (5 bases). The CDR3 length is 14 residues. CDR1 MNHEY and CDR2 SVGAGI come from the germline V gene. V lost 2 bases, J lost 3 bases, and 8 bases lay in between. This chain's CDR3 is CASSYDRFNQPQHF. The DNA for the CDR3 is TGTGCCAGCAGTTACGACAGATTCAATCAGCCCCAGCATTTT.

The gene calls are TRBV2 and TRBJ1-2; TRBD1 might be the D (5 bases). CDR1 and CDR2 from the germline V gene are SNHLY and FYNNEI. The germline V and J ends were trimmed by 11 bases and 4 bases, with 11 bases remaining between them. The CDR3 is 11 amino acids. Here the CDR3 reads CAWGDGYGYTF. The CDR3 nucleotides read TGTGCCTGGGGGGATGGCTATGGCTACACCTTC.

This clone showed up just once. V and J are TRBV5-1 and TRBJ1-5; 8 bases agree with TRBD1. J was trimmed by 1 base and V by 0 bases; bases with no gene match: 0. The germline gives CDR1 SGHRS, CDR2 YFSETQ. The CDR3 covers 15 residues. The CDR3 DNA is TGCGCCAGCAGCTTGGGGACAGGGAGCAATCAGCCCCAGCATTTT. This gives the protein CASSLGTGSNQPQHF.

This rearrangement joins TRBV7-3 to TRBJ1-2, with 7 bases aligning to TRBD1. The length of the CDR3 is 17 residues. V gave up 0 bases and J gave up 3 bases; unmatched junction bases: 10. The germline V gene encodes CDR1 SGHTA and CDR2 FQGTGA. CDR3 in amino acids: CASSLTPRQGTDYGYTF. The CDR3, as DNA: TGTGCCAGCAGCTTAACCCCCCGACAGGGAACTGACTATGGCTACACCTTC.